A selection of T cell receptor beta chains follows, all from one sample in a study of molecular identifiers for immune sequencing clone quantification. From the PCR reads, TCRdb called clonotypes with MiXCR, one entry per CDR3 protein. The sample records roughly 300,000 distinct CDR3 sequences, roughly a quarter being singletons. Sequences were obtained from naive CD8+ T cells from blood, with Jurkat cell RNA spiked in. The source of these receptors is a human donor in good health. Some libraries in this study had Jurkat cell RNA spiked in. CDR3s include the opening cysteine and the closing phenylalanine or tryptophan. D genes are given only for firm matches. The size of a clone is reported for some rows only, either as once, few or many, or as a class for expanded clones.

size: -
J: TRBJ2-1
V: TRBV4-1
D: -
CDR3: CASSLSTEYNEQFF
DNA: TGCGCCAGCAGCCTTTCAACAGAGTACAATGAGCAGTTCTTC

size: many
J: TRBJ1-6
V: TRBV20-1
D: -
CDR3: CSAREEGMLAPLHF
DNA: TGCAGTGCTAGAGAAGAGGGGATGTTGGCACCCCTCCACTTT

size: few
J: TRBJ2-7
V: TRBV14
D: TRBD2
CDR3: CASSQLLAGGPPEQYF
DNA: TGTGCCAGCAGCCAACTACTAGCGGGAGGGCCTCCCGAGCAGTACTTC

size: many
J: TRBJ2-5
V: TRBV6-2/TRBV6-3
D: -
CDR3: CASRDNLYQETQYF
DNA: TGTGCCAGCAGAGACAACCTGTACCAAGAGACCCAGTACTTC

size: few
J: TRBJ2-7
V: TRBV6-2/TRBV6-3
D: -
CDR3: CASSDGTPREQYF
DNA: TGTGCCAGCAGTGACGGGACACCCCGCGAGCAGTACTTC

size: many
J: TRBJ1-1
V: TRBV29-1
D: TRBD1
CDR3: CSVEEGQVITEAFF
DNA: TGCAGCGTTGAAGAAGGACAGGTCATCACTGAAGCTTTCTTT

size: many
J: TRBJ1-1
V: TRBV14
D: -
CDR3: CASSQGAWGGREAFF
DNA: TGTGCCAGCAGCCAAGGGGCCTGGGGGGGGCGAGAAGCTTTCTTT

size: -
J: TRBJ2-3
V: TRBV18
D: TRBD2
CDR3: CASSAPGAGGGTDTQYF
DNA: TGTGCCAGCTCAGCCCCCGGAGCGGGAGGTGGCACAGATACGCAGTATTTT

size: many
J: TRBJ2-3
V: TRBV5-5
D: -
CDR3: CASTPLAPATDTQYF
DNA: TGTGCCAGCACCCCACTTGCCCCAGCTACAGATACGCAGTATTTT

size: many
J: TRBJ1-4
V: TRBV7-9
D: -
CDR3: CASSFSWDGEKLFF
DNA: TGTGCCAGCAGCTTCTCGTGGGACGGTGAAAAACTGTTTTTT

size: few
J: TRBJ2-4
V: TRBV27
D: -
CDR3: CASSSQGGFFSIQYF
DNA: TGTGCCAGCAGTTCCCAGGGTGGGTTTTTTAGCATTCAGTACTTC

size: many
J: TRBJ2-6
V: TRBV27
D: TRBD1
CDR3: CASSRQGSGANVLTF
DNA: TGTGCCAGCAGTCGACAGGGGTCTGGGGCCAACGTCCTGACTTTC

size: many
J: TRBJ2-3
V: TRBV19
D: TRBD1
CDR3: CASGQLTGTADTQYF
DNA: TGTGCCAGTGGACAACTGACAGGGACGGCAGATACGCAGTATTTT

size: few
J: TRBJ1-4
V: TRBV27
D: -
CDR3: CASSTHNEKLFF
DNA: TGTGCCAGCAGTACTCATAATGAAAAACTGTTTTTT

size: many
J: TRBJ2-3
V: TRBV12-3/TRBV12-4
D: -
CDR3: CASSETRTDTQYF
DNA: TGTGCCAGCAGTGAGACGCGCACAGATACGCAGTATTTT

size: many
J: TRBJ2-7
V: TRBV12-3/TRBV12-4
D: -
CDR3: CASSEGTRFYEQYF
DNA: TGTGCCAGCAGTGAAGGGACCCGATTCTACGAGCAGTACTTC

size: few
J: TRBJ2-7
V: TRBV7-7
D: -
CDR3: CASQYPEEEQYF
DNA: TGTGCCAGCCAGTACCCAGAGGAGGAGCAGTACTTC

size: few
J: TRBJ2-1
V: TRBV11-2
D: -
CDR3: CASNSNEQFF
DNA: TGTGCCAGCAACTCCAATGAGCAGTTCTTC

size: few
J: TRBJ2-7
V: TRBV5-1
D: TRBD2
CDR3: CASRDYSGRFGQYF
DNA: TGCGCCAGCAGGGACTATAGCGGGAGGTTTGGGCAGTACTTC

size: -
J: TRBJ2-7
V: TRBV4-3
D: TRBD1
CDR3: CASSQDTGGEQYF
DNA: TGCGCCAGCAGCCAAGACACAGGGGGCGAGCAGTACTTC

size: few
J: TRBJ2-2
V: TRBV20-1
D: -
CDR3: CSARTGLTGELFF
DNA: TGCAGTGCTAGAACAGGGCTCACCGGGGAGCTGTTTTTT

size: -
J: TRBJ2-7
V: TRBV19
D: TRBD1
CDR3: CASSIGSGTAYEQYF
DNA: TGTGCCAGTAGTATTGGTTCCGGGACAGCCTACGAGCAGTACTTC